The 26 T cell receptor beta chains below come from one sample, sequenced in a study of T-cell reconstitution after alpha-beta-depleted transplantation in children. A library of TCRbeta sequences, prepared with unique molecular identifiers, was generated. In TCRdb, the PCR reads were re-called with MiXCR into one record per CDR3 protein. Among 490,000 or so distinct CDR3 sequences, approximately 13% were seen once, and the ten largest hold around 6%. Source: PBMCs from the stem cell graft donor, taken from the stem cell graft. All receptors derive from a human donor who donated a stem cell graft to a child with combined immunodeficiency.

The V and J genes are TRBV2 and TRBJ2-2; D perhaps matches TRBD2 (6 bases). This CDR3 is built from 17 residues. Germline CDR1 and CDR2: SNHLY and FYNNEI. The V and J ends lost 6 bases and 2 bases respectively, with 19 bases between them. The CDR3 sequence: CASRRRRAGINTGELFF. The CDR3 DNA sequence: TGTGCCAGCAGGCGGCGGCGGGCGGGGATAAACACCGGGGAGCTGTTTTTT. Based on the CDR3 plus reference TRBV2 and TRBJ2-2, the full variable domain is EPEVTQTPSHQVTQMGQEVILRCVPISNHLYFYWYRQILGQKVEFLVSFYNNEISEKSEIFDDQFSVERPDGSNFTLKIRSTKLEDSAMYFCASRRRRAGINTGELFFGEGSRLTVL.

In this sample, this clonotype turned up many times. The chain links TRBV24-1 to TRBJ2-7; D is possibly TRBD2 (5 bases). The CDR3 is 13 amino acids. The V end lost 6 bases, the J end lost 3 bases, and 11 bases lay between the germline ends. Germline loops: CDR1 KGHDR, CDR2 SFDVKD. CDR3 DNA: TGTGCCACCAGTCAGGCAGGACTCTACGAGCAGTACTTC. Protein product: CATSQAGLYEQYF.

In this sample, this clonotype turned up many times. The chain recombines TRBV27 with TRBJ2-7; D is possibly TRBD2 (6 bases). V gave up 3 bases and J gave up 4 bases, with 16 bases separating them. The CDR3 has 15 amino acids. The germline V gene has CDR1 MNHEY and CDR2 SMNVEV (reference sequence). The CDR3 DNA reads TGTGCCAGCAGTTTGGAGGGGTTCGACCTTTACGAGCAGTACTTC. Its protein product is CASSLEGFDLYEQYF.

This chain connects TRBV9 to TRBJ2-3; maybe TRBD1 (6 bases). Germline CDR1 SGDLS, CDR2 YYNGEE. Trimming removed 3 bases from V and 0 bases from J, with 11 bases in between. The CDR3 is 15 residues long. The CDR3 region is CASSGYRVSTDTQYF. CDR3 DNA: TGTGCCAGCAGCGGCTACAGGGTTAGCACAGATACGCAGTATTTT.

There are many counts of this clonotype. The V and J genes are TRBV4-2 and TRBJ2-1; 9 positions match TRBD2. The V and J ends lost 1 base and 3 bases, in that order; junction bases with no gene match: 10. The V gene's germline CDR1 is LGHNA and CDR2 YNFKEQ. The CDR3 totals 18 residues. The CDR3 DNA follows: TGTGCCAGCAGCCAAGGGGGGGCGGCGGGGGGGCGCTACAATGAGCAGTTCTTC. Encoded protein: CASSQGGAAGGRYNEQFF.

This clonotype was recorded many times. V and J are TRBV6-2 or TRBV6-3 and TRBJ1-1; D gene unclear. The CDR3 is 15 residues long. Per the germline V gene, CDR1 is MNHEY and CDR2 is SVGEGT. With 0 bases removed from V and 1 base from J, the gap between germline ends came to 9 bases. The CDR3 nucleotides read TGTGCCAGCAGTTACTCCTTTACGGCGAACACTGAAGCTTTCTTT. The encoded protein is CASSYSFTANTEAFF.

This clonotype was picked up many times. The gene calls are TRBV12-3 or TRBV12-4 and TRBJ1-3; D gene unclear. The CDR3 contains 13 residues. Trimming removed 6 bases at V and 0 bases at J, with 6 bases between. CDR3 in amino acids: CASRSSSGNTIYF. The CDR3 coding sequence is TGTGCCAGCAGGAGTAGCTCTGGAAACACCATATATTTT.

J is TRBJ2-1 and V is TRBV4-2, with D possibly matching TRBD1 (5 bases). Germline V gene lookup returns CDR1 LGHNA and CDR2 YNFKEQ. This CDR3 has 16 amino acids. V was shortened by 0 bases and J by 0 bases, with 9 bases between the two germline ends. The CDR3 region has the DNA TGTGCCAGCAGCCAAGACGACAGAAACTCCTACAATGAGCAGTTCTTC. Protein sequence: CASSQDDRNSYNEQFF.

This clonotype has a count of ten or more. The chain is built from TRBV12-3 or TRBV12-4 and TRBJ2-1, with 9 bases identical to TRBD2. The CDR3 is 17 amino acids. Trimming at V came to 5 bases and at J to 2 bases, leaving 10 bases not matched to a gene. In nucleotides, the CDR3 is TGTGCCAGCAGTCCCCGGGGTAGCGGGGGTCCCTACAATGAGCAGTTCTTC. It yields the protein CASSPRGSGGPYNEQFF.

Many counts were recorded for this clonotype. The chain links TRBV4-3 to TRBJ2-1, with 8 bases matching TRBD2. The germline V gene has CDR1 LGHNA and CDR2 YSLEER. The CDR3 sequence is 15 residues long. The V segment lost 0 bases and the J segment 8 bases; nucleotides outside the gene matches: 6. The DNA of the CDR3 is TGCGCCAGCAGCCAAGAGGGGACTAGTTTCTATGAGCAGTTCTTC. Amino acid sequence: CASSQEGTSFYEQFF.

This clonotype was counted ten times or more. The genes are TRBV12-3 or TRBV12-4 and TRBJ2-3; D gene ambiguous. The CDR3 extends over 16 amino acids. Trimming pared 3 bases from V and 0 bases from J, leaving 13 bases between. The CDR3 loop is CASSFFSIQSTDTQYF. The CDR3 bases are TGTGCCAGCAGTTTTTTCAGCATTCAAAGCACAGATACGCAGTATTTT.

This chain connects TRBV6-1 to TRBJ2-1; D unclear. In germline, CDR1 is MNHNS, CDR2 SASEGT. This CDR3 spans 14 amino acids. Trimming removed 6 bases from V and 2 bases from J, with 11 bases in between. This CDR3 reads CASSFRFTYNEQFF. The CDR3 coding sequence is TGTGCCAGCAGCTTTAGGTTTACCTACAATGAGCAGTTCTTC.

Of note for this clonotype: Germline is not matched at one junction end, which may reflect a read error. The CDR3 DNA reads as TGTGCCAGCAGTGAGGGGGCGACGGGTCGATTT. Amino acid sequence: CASSEGATGRF. The genes are TRBV2 and TRBJ1-1; weak D call: TRBD1 (6 bases). The CDR3 extends over 11 amino acids. The germline CDR1 and CDR2 sequences are SNHLY and FYNNEI.

This chain links TRBV12-3 or TRBV12-4 with TRBJ2-7; 13 bases agree with TRBD2. This CDR3 is built from 14 residues. With V trimmed by 7 bases and J by 6 bases, 6 bases remained unmatched. As DNA, the CDR3 is TGTGCCAGCACCCCAGGACTAGCGGGGGTCGAGCAGTACTTC. As protein: CASTPGLAGVEQYF.

This clonotype has more than one count but fewer than ten. The V and J genes are TRBV20-1 and TRBJ1-6; D is unclear. Germline CDR1 reads DFQATT; CDR2 reads SNEGSKA (reference sequence). With 5 bases removed from V and 13 bases from J, the gap between germline ends came to 18 bases. The CDR3 runs to 13 residues. CDR3 protein: CSALTRTGGPLHF. DNA for the CDR3: TGCAGTGCTCTGACCCGAACGGGAGGTCCCCTCCACTTT.

This clonotype was counted only a few times. V is TRBV20-1 and J is TRBJ2-7; D not resolved. The CDR3 is 15 residues long. Germline-derived CDR1 and CDR2 are DFQATT and SNEGSKA (reference sequence). Trimming left V 0 bases short and J 2 bases short, with 14 bases between. The CDR3 protein is CSARDRVGYTYEQYF. CDR3 nucleotide sequence: TGCAGTGCTAGAGATCGGGTAGGGTATACCTACGAGCAGTACTTC.

This sequence joins TRBV12-3 or TRBV12-4 and TRBJ2-7, with 9 bases that match TRBD2. CDR3 length equals 18 residues. J was trimmed by 2 bases and V by 5 bases; bases with no gene match: 16. CDR3 amino acids: CASSPGGSGGLLAYEQYF. CDR3 bases: TGTGCCAGCAGTCCAGGAGGTAGCGGGGGCTTACTGGCCTACGAGCAGTACTTC.

V gene TRBV24-1 combines with J gene TRBJ2-1; either TRBD1 or TRBD2 may fit D (5 bases each). V lost 3 bases, J lost 4 bases, and 12 bases lay in between. This CDR3 comprises 15 residues. Germline CDR1 KGHDR, CDR2 SFDVKD. The CDR3 sequence is CATSDPGTTYNEQFF. CDR3 in DNA: TGTGCCACCAGTGATCCCGGGACCACATACAATGAGCAGTTCTTC.

V and J are TRBV12-3 or TRBV12-4 and TRBJ2-5; no clear D. This CDR3 contains 13 residues. V gave up 11 bases and J gave up 2 bases, with 15 bases separating them. The CDR3 bases are TGTGCCTCAACTTCGACGTATCAAGAGACCCAGTACTTC. This sequence encodes CASTSTYQETQYF.

This clonotype has more than one count but fewer than ten. The rearrangement joins TRBV28 to TRBJ2-5; 7 bases map to TRBD1. V was pared by 8 bases and J by 2 bases, with 5 bases of the junction left unmatched. This CDR3 comprises 13 residues. The germline gives CDR1 MDHEN, CDR2 SYDVKM. CDR3 sequence (DNA): TGTGCCAGCCAGAGGACAGGTCAAGAGACCCAGTACTTC. Its translation: CASQRTGQETQYF.

J is TRBJ2-3 and V is TRBV4-2; 10 nucleotides match TRBD1. This CDR3 comprises 16 residues. The J segment lost 2 bases and the V segment lost 4 bases, leaving 6 bases of the junction unmatched. Germline CDR1 is LGHNA and CDR2 is YNFKEQ. The CDR3 nucleotides read TGTGCCAGCAGCCCCGGGACAGGGGACCCCACAGATACGCAGTATTTT. The encoded protein is CASSPGTGDPTDTQYF.

Many counts were recorded for this clonotype. The gene calls are TRBV29-1 and TRBJ1-1; 8 bases map to TRBD1. V was clipped by 3 bases and J by 4 bases; unmatched bases: 4. The CDR3 totals 13 residues. Germline-derived CDR1 and CDR2 are SQVTM and ANQGSEA. CDR3 region: CSVETTGATEAFF. The CDR3 DNA follows: TGCAGCGTTGAGACGACAGGGGCCACTGAAGCTTTCTTT.

At least ten counts were recorded for this clonotype. V gene TRBV20-1 combines with J gene TRBJ2-1, with D possibly matching TRBD2 (6 bases). V was trimmed by 5 bases and J by 3 bases, leaving 14 bases between them. The CDR3 spans 14 residues. In germline, CDR1 is DFQATT, CDR2 SNEGSKA (reference sequence). For the CDR3, the DNA is TGCAGTGCTTCCTGGCGGGGAGTCTACAATGAGCAGTTCTTC. This translates into CSASWRGVYNEQFF.

This clonotype came up a few times. This chain uses TRBV20-1 with TRBJ2-1, with 10 bases that match TRBD2. Germline CDR1 reads DFQATT; CDR2 reads SNEGSKA (reference sequence). The CDR3 spans 16 residues. The trim removed 0 bases at V and 4 bases at J, leaving 6 bases unmatched. In DNA form, the CDR3 reads TGCAGTGCTAGAGAGCAGCGGGGGGGCCGTTACAATGAGCAGTTCTTC. Its translation: CSAREQRGGRYNEQFF.

The V and J genes are TRBV9 and TRBJ2-3; D gene ambiguous. Trimming shortened V by 1 base and J by 0 bases, and 3 bases separated the two germline ends. The CDR3 totals 13 residues. Germline-derived CDR1 and CDR2 are SGDLS and YYNGEE. CDR3 nucleotide sequence: TGTGCCAGCAGCGTAAGCAGCACAGATACGCAGTATTTT. Protein: CASSVSSTDTQYF.

This clonotype showed up just a few times. The chain employs TRBV9 and TRBJ2-5, with TRBD2 as a possible D gene (6 bases). Germline V gene data show CDR1 as SGDLS and CDR2 as YYNGEE. V was trimmed by 0 bases and J by 4 bases, leaving 13 bases between them. The CDR3 loop spans 15 amino acids. Here the CDR3 reads CASSVGTGVGETQYF. CDR3 nucleotides: TGTGCCAGCAGCGTAGGAACGGGAGTGGGAGAGACCCAGTACTTC.